This T cell receptor (beta chain) was profiled in a study of T cells in Graves' hyperthyroidism and ophthalmopathy. With 2 bases removed from V and 7 bases from J, the gap between germline ends came to 9 bases. Per germline, CDR1 MNHEY and CDR2 SMNVEV (reference sequence). The length of the CDR3 is 13 residues. Isolation of PBMCs was performed on approximately 10 ml fresh peripheral blood. Using RNA transcripts as the source, TCR beta CDR3 regions were amplified. First-round RT-PCR of the TCR CDR3 relied on the HTBI primer set. MiXCR, run by TCRdb on the multiplex PCR reads, gives a single entry per CDR3 protein. Here the sample spans more than 300,000 distinct CDR3 sequences, about 12% being singletons. At least ten counts were recorded for this clonotype.

The V and J genes are TRBV27 and TRBJ2-1; no definite D call. This receptor was taken from a woman between 18 and 30 years old with Graves' hyperthyroidism. The sample comprised blood. The CDR3 here is CASSLAAGNEQFF. For the CDR3, the DNA is TGTGCCAGCAGTTTAGCGGCCGGGAATGAGCAGTTCTTC.